This is a list of T cell receptor beta chains from one sample in a study of identical twins. TCRdb processed the 5' RACE reads anew with MiXCR; each CDR3 protein has one entry. The sample lists 1.5 million to 2 million distinct CDR3 sequences, around 33% seen once, with around 0.3% in the top ten. Specimen: cord blood. These receptors all stem from a newborn girl in good health. The conserved cysteine and the conserved F or W are not part of the CDR3 here.

ASSPRDRDTEAF	TRBV7-9	TRBJ1-1
ASSTGTSGRGTDTQY	TRBV6-2/TRBV6-3	TRBJ2-3
ARERVRPSTDTQY	TRBV2	TRBJ2-3
ASSPATRTSNTGELF	TRBV6-6	TRBJ2-2
ASSPPGQGADQPQH	TRBV6-6	TRBJ1-5
ASSYISATPMETQY	TRBV6-6	TRBJ2-5
ASSFGYSSYNEQF	TRBV5-1	TRBJ2-1
SAEQEGYNEQF	TRBV20-1	TRBJ2-1
ASSQSPYTQY	TRBV14	TRBJ2-3
AIRNTGANTGGLF	TRBV10-3	TRBJ2-2